The 18 T cell receptor beta chains below all came from one sample that was sequenced in a study of blood T cell repertoires in COVID-19. TCRdb's table, derived via immunoSEQ multiplex PCR, lists solely in-frame clones and lacks some. The table has tens of thousands of clones, over 75% seen once; the top ten hold roughly an eighth. Sequenced material: peripheral blood. These TCRs come from a woman aged 55-70 years with active COVID-19.

The rearrangement links TRBV3-1 (or the pseudogene TRBV3-2) to TRBJ2-1; D perhaps matches TRBD2 (5 bases). Germline V CDR1 and CDR2: LGHDT, YNNKEL (reference sequence). The CDR3 extends over 14 amino acids. V was shortened by 5 bases and J by 6 bases, with 14 bases between the two germline ends. CDR3 bases: TGTGCCAGCAGCTTGCCCGGACTGTCCAATGAGCAGTTCTTC. This encodes CASSLPGLSNEQFF.

This chain uses TRBV19 with TRBJ1-2; D gene uncertain. The CDR3 consists of 16 residues. Trimming cost V 5 bases and J 0 bases, with 16 bases left between them. Germline values: CDR1 LNHDA, CDR2 SQIVND (reference sequence). CDR3 sequence: CASSSGESVPNYGYTF. CDR3 nucleotides: TGTGCCAGTAGTTCCGGTGAGTCCGTCCCTAACTATGGCTACACCTTC.

This sequence joins TRBV23-1 and TRBJ2-1; TRBD2 agrees at 8 bases. TRBV23-1 is flagged as an ORF with uncertain function. The V and J ends lost 0 bases and 4 bases, in that order; junction bases with no gene match: 5. This CDR3 region has 16 residues. This chain's CDR3 is CASSQSVAGRYNEQFF. CDR3 sequence (DNA): TGCGCCAGCAGTCAATCGGTAGCGGGGCGGTACAATGAGCAGTTCTTC.

The chain has TRBV19 and TRBJ1-3; tentative D call: TRBD1 (5 bases). This CDR3 spans 13 amino acids. V lost 7 bases and J lost 4, with 11 bases in between. Per the germline V gene, CDR1 is LNHDA and CDR2 is SQIVND (reference sequence). The CDR3 region has the DNA TGTGCCAGTAATCCGGACATAGGAAACACCATATATTTT. Amino acids: CASNPDIGNTIYF.

The chain recombines TRBV19 with TRBJ2-3; 7 bases match TRBD1. Unmatched junction bases numbered 14, after V lost 5 bases and J lost 6 bases. Germline V lookup: CDR1 LNHDA, CDR2 SQIVND (reference sequence). The CDR3 consists of 16 residues. The CDR3 loop is CASSLDRPGVADTQYF. CDR3 coding DNA: TGTGCCAGTAGTTTGGACAGGCCCGGGGTCGCGGATACGCAGTATTTT.

This clone was recorded once. The gene calls are TRBV6-5 and TRBJ2-1; TRBD2 aligns across 11 bases. V lost 2 bases, J lost 7 bases, and 4 bases stayed unmatched. Germline CDR1 and CDR2: MNHEY and SVGAGI. This CDR3 spans 15 amino acids. The DNA of the CDR3 is TGTGCCAGCAGTTACGTAGCGGGGGGGCCTAATGAGCAGTTCTTC. This codes for CASSYVAGGPNEQFF.

This rearrangement joins TRBV7-2 to TRBJ2-7, with D maybe TRBD1 (5 bases). Germline V gene sequence: CDR1 SGHTA, CDR2 FQGNSA. The germline V and J ends were trimmed by 2 bases and 5 bases, with 13 bases remaining between them. The CDR3 has 14 residues. CDR3 region: CASSLPWGRDEQYF. As DNA, the CDR3 is TGTGCCAGCAGCTTACCTTGGGGCAGGGACGAGCAGTACTTC.

This chain uses TRBV24-1 with TRBJ2-2, with D possibly being TRBD2 (5 bases). Germline V gene lookup returns CDR1 KGHDR and CDR2 SFDVKD. Trimming stripped 7 bases from V and 5 bases from J, with 10 bases between. CDR3 size: 13 residues. The CDR3 protein is CATSRTGTGELFF. Here the CDR3 DNA reads TGTGCCACCAGCCGGACGGGGACCGGGGAGCTGTTTTTT.

The genes are TRBV24-1 and TRBJ2-1, with D maybe TRBD1 (5 bases). The CDR3 contains 18 residues. Germline V CDR1 and CDR2: KGHDR, SFDVKD. V was shortened by 0 bases and J by 2 bases, with 16 bases between the two germline ends. The chain's CDR3 is CATSDLAVPGFPYNEQFF. The CDR3 region has the DNA TGTGCCACCAGTGATTTGGCCGTACCAGGGTTCCCCTACAATGAGCAGTTCTTC.

V gene TRBV5-1 combines with J gene TRBJ1-6, with 7 bases lining up with TRBD1. The CDR3 contains 14 residues. The ends lost 6 bases at V and 9 bases at J; junction bases unmatched: 9. Germline CDR1 reads SGHRS; CDR2 reads YFSETQ. CDR3 nucleotide sequence: TGCGCCAGCACCCTAACAGGGGACGGTTCACCCCTCCACTTT. Its translation is CASTLTGDGSPLHF.

This sequence joins TRBV10-3 and TRBJ2-1; D is ambiguous. Trimming stripped 3 bases from V and 5 bases from J, with 8 bases between. The CDR3 is made up of 13 amino acids. Germline V gene data show CDR1 as ENHRY and CDR2 as SYGVKD. In DNA, the CDR3 is TGTGCCATCAGTGATCGAAAGCACAATGAGCAGTTCTTC. Amino acid sequence: CAISDRKHNEQFF.

This chain joins TRBV7-3 and TRBJ2-5; 7 bases are a match to TRBD2. CDR1 SGHTA and CDR2 FQGTGA come from the germline V gene. The CDR3 consists of 15 residues. The V gene end was trimmed by 5 bases and the J gene end by 3 bases; junction bases not matched to a gene: 9. The DNA for the CDR3 is TGTGCCAGCAGCCGCGGCGAAGCGGGGAAAGAGACCCAGTACTTC. It specifies CASSRGEAGKETQYF.

The gene calls are TRBV11-1 and TRBJ2-4, with D possibly TRBD1 on 5 matching bases. Deletions cut 0 bases from V and 5 bases from J, with 14 bases between. Germline V gives CDR1 SGHAT, CDR2 FQDESV (reference sequence). The CDR3 consists of 16 residues. CDR3 bases: TGTGCCAGCAGCTTAGCGCGTAGGGGCGTTGAAAACATTCAGTACTTC. Translated, it gives CASSLARRGVENIQYF.

The chain's CDR3 is CASTPGTTNTGELFF. The DNA of the CDR3 is TGCGCCAGCACCCCCGGGACAACGAACACCGGGGAGCTGTTTTTT. V is TRBV5-1 and J is TRBJ2-2, with a tentative D call TRBD1 (6 bases). The CDR3 covers 15 residues. Germline CDR1 and CDR2: SGHRS and YFSETQ. The V end lost 6 bases, the J end lost 0 bases, and 12 bases lay between the germline ends.

This clone was counted a single time. V is TRBV5-1 and J is TRBJ2-1; the D gene is possibly TRBD2 (6 bases). The CDR3 is made up of 13 amino acids. Germline V CDR1 and CDR2: SGHRS, YFSETQ. Deletions cut 3 bases from V and 8 bases from J, with 12 bases between. The chain's CDR3 is CASSWGVGDEQFF. The CDR3 DNA is TGCGCCAGCAGCTGGGGGGTAGGGGATGAGCAGTTCTTC.

V usage is TRBV7-3 and J usage is TRBJ1-5; no reliable D call. Trimming stripped 5 bases from V and 7 bases from J, with 12 bases between. Looked up from germline, CDR1 is SGHTA and CDR2 is FQGTGA. This CDR3 comprises 13 residues. The CDR3 spells CASSPQNGQPQHF. In nucleotides, the CDR3 is TGTGCCAGCAGCCCCCAGAACGGGCAGCCCCAGCATTTT.

The rearrangement joins TRBV9 to TRBJ2-1; 7 nucleotides align to TRBD2. Per the germline V gene, CDR1 is SGDLS and CDR2 is YYNGEE. This CDR3 has 15 residues. Trimming removed 5 bases from V and 2 bases from J; junction bases left unmatched: 7. In DNA form, the CDR3 reads TGTGCCAGCAGTGCCCGACTAGCTACCTACAATGAGCAGTTCTTC. Its translation is CASSARLATYNEQFF.

A few counts support this clone. The V call is TRBV7-9, the J call TRBJ2-7; the D is unclear. Germline V gene lookup returns CDR1 SEHNR and CDR2 FQNEAQ (reference sequence). V lost 5 bases, J lost 6 bases, and 14 bases lay in between. CDR3 length: 13 residues. The CDR3, as DNA: TGTGCCAGCAGCCCAGCCGGGTCTGCCGAGCAGTACTTC. It is translated as CASSPAGSAEQYF. Drawing the rest from reference TRBV7-9 and TRBJ2-7, the complete variable domain is DTGVSQNPRHKITKRGQNVTFRCDPISEHNRLYWYRQTLGQGPEFLTYFQNEAQLEKSRLLSDRFSAERPKGSFSTLEIQRTEQGDSAMYLCASSPAGSAEQYFGPGTRLTVT.